This paragraph reports one T cell receptor beta chain. It lacks a known antigen. No base quality information exists; no much larger clone differs at one position. From cysteine to phenylalanine, the CDR3 is 16 amino acids long. Kept here is only the CDR3 DNA, which spans 48 bases and is read in frame from base 1. Trimming accounts for 4 bases at V and 10 bases at J, while the number of junction bases matched to no gene is 10. Looking up the germline V gene yields CDR1 KGHSH and CDR2 LQKENI. These data are taken from a study of blood T cell repertoires in COVID-19 (dated by TCRdb to 2018 to 2021). The study in broad terms: Samples from collaborators originated in the United States, Italy and Spain and spanned both the acute and convalescent phases of COVID-19. The prospective study material was composed of cDNA or gDNA derived from T cells, B-cell-depleted T cells, or PBMCs. Subjects who had been exposed to COVID-19, were actively infected with it, or had recovered from it provided the deeply sampled blood TCRbeta repertoires that made up the dataset. A freely available public database, intended as a resource for researchers studying the immune response to SARS-CoV-2, is where the repertoires were released. The samples were drawn from two sources: the first 160 participants of the ongoing ImmuneRACE study, and 1,000 to 1,500 subjects contributed by 6 global collaborators. The sample metadata nearly always contained a de-identified subject ID, COVID-19 status, age in years and sex. HLA class I and class II types, where available, came from metadata supplied by the sample provider rather than from assay-based typing. On the study overall, not on this receptor specifically: Clinical and demographic metadata were provided uncurated, with the amount varying by source and participant.

One collaborating source in Seattle enrolled patients during active infection and followed them longitudinally through the course of disease. The collaborating institutions used their own protocols to collect whole blood in K2EDTA tubes. Collaborator samples were shipped for TCRbeta analysis as frozen whole blood, isolated PBMCs, or DNA extracted from either sample type. TCRbeta CDR3 regions were amplified from genomic DNA by means of the immunoSEQ Assay, a bias-controlled multiplex PCR. Concerning the study's data processing: The number of nucleated cells in each sample was estimated from the amplification of reference gene primers within the assay. Sequence reads were collapsed and filtered to measure the absolute abundance of every unique TCRbeta CDR3 rearrangement. For each sample, productive Simpson clonality was calculated as the square root of Simpson's diversity index over productive rearrangements. TCRdb provides this immuneACCESS table in a form limited to in-frame rearrangements. Some clones are lacking; in checked studies, under half of them reflect an unresolved V gene, and why the rest are absent is not known. The V and J calls and clone size come from that table; D and trimming were worked out from the DNA. For this sample the table gives about 300,000 clones, of which 70% to 90% were detected only once. Roughly 6% of the sample goes to the ten largest clones.

The chain employs TRBV18 and TRBJ2-1; 13 middle bases align to TRBD2. The specimen sequenced was peripheral blood. The receptor was derived from a woman in her fifties or sixties with COVID-19, enrolled during active disease. The sequenced DNA: TGTGCCAGCTCACTAAATCCGGGACTAGCGGGACTGGAGCAGTTCTTC. It encodes CASSLNPGLAGLEQFF.